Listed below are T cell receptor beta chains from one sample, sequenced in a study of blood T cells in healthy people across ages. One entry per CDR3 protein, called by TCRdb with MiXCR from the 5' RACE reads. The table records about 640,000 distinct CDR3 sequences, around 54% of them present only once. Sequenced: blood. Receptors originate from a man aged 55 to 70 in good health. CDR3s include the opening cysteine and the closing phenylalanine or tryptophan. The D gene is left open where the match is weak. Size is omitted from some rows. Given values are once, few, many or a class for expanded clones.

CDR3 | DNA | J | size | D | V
CSARVRTSGTDTQYF | TGCAGTGCTAGAGTGAGGACTAGCGGCACAGATACGCAGTATTTT | TRBJ2-3 | - | TRBD2 | TRBV20-1
CSAPYAANYGYTF | TGCAGTGCCCCCTACGCTGCCAACTATGGCTACACCTTC | TRBJ1-2 | - | - | TRBV20-1
CATSLEGARAEGYGYTF | TGTGCCACCAGCTTAGAGGGGGCCAGGGCCGAGGGCTATGGCTACACCTTC | TRBJ1-2 | - | TRBD1 | TRBV7-9
CASSVGLAETQYF | TGTGCCAGCAGTGTCGGACTAGCGGAGACCCAGTACTTC | TRBJ2-5 | - | TRBD2 | TRBV6-1
CASSLAADLNTGELFF | TGCGCCAGCAGCTTGGCGGCAGACTTGAACACCGGGGAGCTGTTTTTT | TRBJ2-2 | - | - | TRBV5-1
CASSQQGSYEQYF | TGTGCCAGCAGTCAACAGGGTTCCTACGAGCAGTACTTC | TRBJ2-7 | few | - | TRBV12-3/TRBV12-4
CASSPDRSQETQYF | TGTGCCAGCAGCCCCGACAGGAGTCAAGAGACCCAGTACTTC | TRBJ2-5 | many | - | TRBV7-2
CASSFGQGGFTEAFF | TGTGCCAGCAGTTTTGGACAGGGGGGGTTCACTGAAGCTTTCTTT | TRBJ1-1 | once | TRBD1 | TRBV27
CASSLAVARGETQYF | TGTGCCAGCAGTTTAGCGGTAGCAAGGGGAGAGACCCAGTACTTC | TRBJ2-5 | - | - | TRBV12-3/TRBV12-4
CASSQTVRETQYF | TGTGCCAGCAGCCAAACAGTTCGGGAGACCCAGTACTTC | TRBJ2-5 | - | - | TRBV3-1
CASGPRGNLETQYF | TGTGCCAGCGGACCCAGGGGGAACCTAGAGACCCAGTACTTC | TRBJ2-5 | - | TRBD1 | TRBV6-6
CASTLQGLDGYTF | TGTGCCAGCACCTTACAGGGGTTAGATGGCTACACCTTC | TRBJ1-2 | - | TRBD1 | TRBV6-1
CASSPDRAPYEQYF | TGTGCCAGTTCGCCGGACAGGGCTCCCTACGAGCAGTACTTC | TRBJ2-7 | - | TRBD1 | TRBV9
CASSLVLAGGLGRADTQYF | TGTGCCAGCAGTTTAGTCCTAGCGGGGGGGCTTGGTAGGGCAGATACGCAGTATTTT | TRBJ2-3 | - | TRBD2 | TRBV27
CASSLAPVGGWAFYEQFF | TGTGCCAGCAGCTTAGCGCCGGTTGGGGGTTGGGCGTTCTATGAGCAGTTCTTC | TRBJ2-1 | once | - | TRBV7-2
CASSFIWRGGSTDTQYF | TGTGCCAGCAGTTTTATTTGGCGGGGGGGAAGCACAGATACGCAGTATTTT | TRBJ2-3 | - | TRBD2 | TRBV12-3/TRBV12-4
CASSVGLAGYNEQFF | TGTGCCAGCAGCGTAGGTTTAGCGGGGTACAATGAGCAGTTCTTC | TRBJ2-1 | few | TRBD2 | TRBV9
CASSYVSDAHLGGYTF | TGTGCCAGCAGTTATGTCAGTGACGCTCATCTTGGTGGCTACACCTTC | TRBJ1-2 | - | - | TRBV6-6
CSARDPTKGNYQPQHF | TGCAGTGCTAGAGACCCTACGAAGGGCAATTATCAGCCCCAGCATTTT | TRBJ1-5 | - | - | TRBV20-1
CAISESLWGEQFF | TGTGCCATCAGTGAGTCTTTGTGGGGTGAGCAGTTCTTC | TRBJ2-1 | - | - | TRBV10-3
CASSLHQGRNKNIQYF | TGTGCCAGCAGCTTACACCAGGGACGGAACAAAAACATTCAGTACTTC | TRBJ2-4 | - | - | TRBV7-9
CASKGQLYPQYF | TGTGCCAGCAAAGGCCAACTTTATCCCCAGTACTTC | TRBJ2-7 | - | - | TRBV2
CAGSQDPSGGTYEQYF | TGTGCCGGCAGCCAAGATCCTAGCGGGGGAACCTACGAGCAGTACTTC | TRBJ2-7 | - | TRBD2 | TRBV4-2
CASNCFGGHLGGELFF | TGTGCCAGCAACTGTTTCGGTGGACACTTGGGGGGGGAGCTGTTTTTT | TRBJ2-2 | - | - | TRBV12-3/TRBV12-4
CASSQDWMVATDTQYF | TGTGCCAGCAGCCAAGATTGGATGGTTGCTACAGATACGCAGTATTTT | TRBJ2-3 | - | - | TRBV4-2
CASSLGTNTEAFF | TGTGCCAGCAGCTTAGGCACGAACACTGAAGCTTTCTTT | TRBJ1-1 | - | - | TRBV7-9
CASTIGDTQYF | TGTGCCAGCACGATAGGGGATACGCAGTATTTT | TRBJ2-3 | - | - | TRBV2
CASTTKRVGTDTQYF | TGTGCCAGTACCACGAAGCGGGTCGGCACAGATACGCAGTATTTT | TRBJ2-3 | - | - | TRBV2
CASSLGDSTSLEQYF | TGCGCCAGCAGCTTGGGGGACTCCACGTCCCTTGAGCAGTACTTC | TRBJ2-5 | - | - | TRBV5-1
CSAPRETQYF | TGCAGTGCTCCCAGAGAGACCCAGTACTTC | TRBJ2-5 | - | - | TRBV20-1
CASRESGTGETQYF | TGTGCCAGCAGAGAATCCGGGACAGGGGAGACCCAGTACTTC | TRBJ2-5 | once | TRBD1 | TRBV6-5
CASSEQWAEAFF | TGCGCCAGCAGTGAACAATGGGCTGAAGCTTTCTTT | TRBJ1-1 | once | - | TRBV10-2
CASSSSGGVYEQYF | TGTGCCAGCAGTTCCAGCGGGGGGGTATACGAGCAGTACTTC | TRBJ2-7 | - | TRBD2 | TRBV12-3/TRBV12-4
CASSATQGQETQYF | TGTGCCAGCAGCGCCACACAGGGCCAAGAGACCCAGTACTTC | TRBJ2-5 | - | - | TRBV2
CASSLVRDSYGYTF | TGTGCCAGCAGCTTAGTAAGGGACAGTTATGGCTACACCTTC | TRBJ1-2 | - | TRBD1 | TRBV7-9
CASSRATTSGGAIGTDTQYF | TGCGCCAGCAGCCGAGCCACCACTAGCGGGGGGGCAATTGGGACAGATACGCAGTATTTT | TRBJ2-3 | few | TRBD2 | TRBV4-1
CASRSGDSNSYEQYF | TGTGCCAGCAGATCTGGGGACAGCAACTCCTACGAGCAGTACTTC | TRBJ2-7 | - | TRBD1 | TRBV6-5
CASSLVAGGGGSEQFF | TGTGCCAGCAGCTTAGTTGCGGGGGGCGGAGGTTCTGAGCAGTTCTTC | TRBJ2-1 | - | TRBD2 | TRBV7-2
CAGRQGGTNEKLFF | TGTGCCGGGAGACAGGGGGGAACTAATGAAAAACTGTTTTTT | TRBJ1-4 | - | TRBD1 | TRBV6-1
CASSLAASGGQQFF | TGCGCCAGCAGCTTGGCGGCTAGCGGGGGACAGCAGTTCTTC | TRBJ2-1 | many | TRBD2 | TRBV5-1
CAISVYGEGRETQYF | TGTGCCATCAGTGTTTACGGGGAGGGTCGGGAGACCCAGTACTTC | TRBJ2-5 | - | TRBD2 | TRBV10-3
CAIRTDRGEETQYF | TGTGCCATCAGGACCGACAGGGGAGAAGAGACCCAGTACTTC | TRBJ2-5 | - | TRBD1 | TRBV10-3
CASSPGQYNEQYF | TGCGCCAGCAGCCCGGGACAGTACAATGAGCAGTACTTC | TRBJ2-7 | - | TRBD1 | TRBV4-1
CASSTRDTPGGYTF | TGTGCCAGCAGCACCCGGGACACCCCAGGAGGCTACACCTTC | TRBJ1-2 | few | - | TRBV12-3/TRBV12-4
CASSPSPPETQYF | TGTGCCAGCAGCCCCTCTCCGCCAGAGACCCAGTACTTC | TRBJ2-5 | few | - | TRBV7-2
CSARELGIGSYNYGYTF | TGCAGTGCTAGAGAACTAGGGATTGGATCTTATAACTATGGCTACACCTTC | TRBJ1-2 | - | - | TRBV20-1